This T cell receptor (beta chain) was observed in a study of monozygotic twins with inflammatory bowel disease. The CDR3 is 18 amino acids. Roughly 3,800 ng of total RNA went into each TCR library. TCRdb re-called the 5' RACE reads; one entry per CDR3 protein, DNA not given. This repertoire includes 200,000 to 250,000 distinct CDR3 sequences. This receptor was taken from a human donor with ulcerative colitis or Crohn's disease, or a healthy co-twin of an affected twin (not recorded which). The sample taken for sequencing was blood. The chain employs TRBV21-1 and TRBJ1-2; TCRdb returns TRBD1, unconfirmable since there is no DNA. TRBV21-1 is deemed a pseudogene. CDR3: CASSPVVPGQGVVRGYTF.